Here is one TCR beta chain with its context. Original handling: The assay estimated nucleated cells by amplifying reference gene primers. Clones were read by immunoSEQ multiplex PCR, and TCRdb kept only the in-frame ones, dropping some. The V and J calls and the clone size are those of that table, but D and trimming were determined from the DNA. Of tens of thousands of clones in the sample, around 92% were seen once. The data were obtained in a study of blood T cell repertoires in COVID-19. Trimming cost V 0 bases and J 4 bases; bases outside gene matches: 4. This CDR3 comprises 16 residues. CDR1 is LGHNA, CDR2 YSLEER, per germline.

The sequenced sample consisted of peripheral blood. This clonotype was sampled from a human donor in a cohort sampled during active COVID-19. This chain connects TRBV4-3 to TRBJ2-3; 10 bases map to TRBD2. The CDR3, as DNA: TGCGCCAGCAGCCAAGAACTAGCGGGGAGGGCAGATACGCAGTATTTT. It yields the protein CASSQELAGRADTQYF.